One sample yielded the 5 T cell receptor beta chains listed below, sequenced in a study of cytomegalovirus exposure and HLA in healthy donors. Use of 60 Vbeta and 13 Jbeta primers characterized the PCR. Using immunoSEQ multiplex PCR, the repertoire was profiled, and TCRdb retains in-frame clones only, with some absent. The repertoire holds about 120,000 clones, with under 90% as singletons. Input material: PBMCs. These receptors came from a female donor in good health and CMV-seropositive.

This clone was seen a handful of times. V gene TRBV19 combines with J gene TRBJ2-7; the D gene is possibly TRBD1 (6 bases). The CDR3 spans 11 residues. Germline V gene data show CDR1 as LNHDA and CDR2 as SQIVND (reference sequence). Trimming removed 6 bases from V and 5 bases from J, with 8 bases in between. The CDR3 coding sequence is TGTGCCAGTAGGAAGGGGGACGAGCAGTACTTC. Translated, it gives CASRKGDEQYF.

The J gene is TRBJ1-6, the V gene TRBV2, with D unresolved. This CDR3 has 12 residues. Trimming removed 4 bases from V and 16 bases from J, with 14 bases in between. From germline, CDR1 is SNHLY and CDR2 FYNNEI. DNA of the CDR3: TGTGCCAGCAGTGTGTCTCCCCCGGGTCTCCACTTT. This sequence encodes CASSVSPPGLHF.

In its sample, this clone was seen a few times. This chain joins TRBV7-3 and TRBJ2-6; no definite D call. The CDR3 has 13 amino acids. V lost 2 bases and J 7 bases, leaving 6 bases between the germline ends. Per germline, CDR1 SGHTA and CDR2 FQGTGA. For the CDR3, the DNA is TGTGCCAGCAGCTTATCCTCCGCCAACGTCCTGACTTTC. Encoded protein: CASSLSSANVLTF.

This rearrangement joins TRBV30 to TRBJ2-3; 7 bases fit TRBD2. The CDR3 runs to 14 residues. The trim removed 2 bases at V and 3 bases at J, leaving 5 bases unmatched. The germline gives CDR1 GTSNPN, CDR2 SVGIG (reference sequence). The CDR3 DNA is TGTGCCTGGAGTAGGACTAGTTTTACAGATACGCAGTATTTT. It translates to CAWSRTSFTDTQYF. Using reference TRBV30 and TRBJ2-3 for the parts outside the CDR3, the full variable domain is SQTIHQWPATLVQPVGSPLSLECTVEGTSNPNLYWYRQAAGRGLQLLFYSVGIGQISSEVPQNLSASRPQDRQFILSSKKLLLSDSGFYLCAWSRTSFTDTQYFGPGTRLTVL.

V and J are TRBV9 and TRBJ1-2, with a possible D match to TRBD1 (5 bases). The CDR3 totals 18 residues. CDR1 is SGDLS and CDR2 is YYNGEE in the germline V gene. Trimming removed 4 bases at V and 0 bases at J, with 22 bases between. DNA of the CDR3: TGTGCCAGCAGCTCTGGGGAACCCCTAGACAGAGCTAACTATGGCTACACCTTC. Amino acid sequence: CASSSGEPLDRANYGYTF.